The sequence of this TCR beta chain was determined in a study of beta chain features in type 1 diabetes. About the study: Patients shared similar age, gender and cell yields with healthy donors.

All of the sorted populations showed purity greater than 95%. Expressed TCRB transcripts were sequenced because the isolated RNA had all been reverse transcribed beforehand. The protocol was immunoSEQ multiplex PCR, while the TCRdb copy is restricted to in-frame clones and leaves out a portion. Of approximately 40,000 clones in the sample, about 50% were seen once. V gave up 2 bases and J gave up 0 bases; unmatched junction bases: 0. The CDR3 loop spans 14 amino acids. In germline, CDR1 is MNHEY, CDR2 SMNVEV (reference sequence). Study conclusions and caveats: Whether HLA type influences TCRB rearrangement remained unresolved here. Type 1 diabetes patients showed a moderate but significant shortening of TCRB CDR3s in all four CD4+ subsets.

This clone was counted a few times. As yet, its antigen is unknown. This TCR came from a woman in her thirties in good health. Sequencing input: stem cell memory CD4+ T cells from blood. V gene TRBV27 combines with J gene TRBJ1-1; 7 nucleotides line up with TRBD1. The CDR3 sequence is CASSLRGLNTEAFF. The DNA for the CDR3 is TGTGCCAGCAGTTTAAGGGGGCTGAACACTGAAGCTTTCTTT.